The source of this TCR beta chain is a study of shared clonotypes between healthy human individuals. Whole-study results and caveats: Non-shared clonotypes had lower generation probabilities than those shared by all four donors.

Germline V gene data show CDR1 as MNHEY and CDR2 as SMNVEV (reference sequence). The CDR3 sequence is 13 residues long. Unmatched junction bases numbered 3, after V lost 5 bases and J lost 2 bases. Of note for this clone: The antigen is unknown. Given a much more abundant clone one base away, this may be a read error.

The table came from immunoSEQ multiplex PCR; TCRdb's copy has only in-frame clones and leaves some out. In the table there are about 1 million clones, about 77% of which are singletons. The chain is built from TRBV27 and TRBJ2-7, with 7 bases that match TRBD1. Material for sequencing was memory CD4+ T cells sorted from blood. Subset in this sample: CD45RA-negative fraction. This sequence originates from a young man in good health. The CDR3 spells CASSPGQTYEQYF. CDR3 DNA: TGTGCCAGCAGTCCGGGACAGACCTACGAGCAGTACTTC.